This T cell receptor beta chain was identified in a study of T-cell memory formation after mild COVID-19. TCRdb re-called the 5' RACE reads through MiXCR, storing one row per CDR3 protein. The repertoire consists of about 260,000 distinct CDR3 sequences, with over 7% occurring once and the leading ten covering around a fifth. Study-wide points: Pre-infection memory carried some responding clones, suggesting that cross-reactive memory joined.

V shed 5 bases and J shed 1 base, with 14 bases lying between them. The CDR3 runs 15 residues. Germline loops: CDR1 SEHNR, CDR2 FQNEAQ (reference sequence). Regarding this clonotype: Antigen specificity is unknown.

Specimen: PBMCs or a T cell subset sorted from them (not recorded which). This TCR was sampled from a man aged 18 to 29 who had mild COVID-19 (a few samples of this study predate the infection). Cell type and time point are not known. The chain has TRBV7-9 and TRBJ2-5, with D possibly TRBD1 on 6 matching bases. The CDR3 region has the DNA TGTGCCAGCAGCGGACGATCACAGGGCCAAGAGACCCAGTACTTC. It yields the protein CASSGRSQGQETQYF.